This T cell receptor beta chain is from a study of CD8 T cells in ankylosing spondylitis (dated by TCRdb to about 2017). In the study overall: The study set out to find disease-linked TCR variants by profiling T cell receptor beta repertoires in ankylosing spondylitis patients and healthy donors. The whole study cohort included over 85 healthy donors and 25 ankylosing spondylitis patients. Peripheral blood was sampled, and synovial fluid was also collected from ankylosing spondylitis patients. General conclusions and limits of the study: A TCR beta motif of about 8 highly homologous amino acid variants appeared characteristic of blood from ankylosing spondylitis patients. The disease-linked clones were reported to be significantly enriched in matched synovial fluid samples from ankylosing spondylitis patients. Some motif variants had previously been reported in the synovial fluid and blood of reactive arthritis patients, which suggests shared mechanisms of disease initiation. In peripheral blood, the disease-linked clones were found at relatively low frequencies and had a CD8+ phenotype.

TCRdb records Illumina HiSeq 2500 as the sequencer. Quantitative 5'-RACE with molecular barcodes was the method used to prepare the TCR beta libraries. As for the original processing: Disease-linked TCR variants were identified with a new computational method built on a probabilistic model of VDJ rearrangement. TCRdb trimmed public reads at Q25 via fastp, called clones via MiXCR and kept in-frame beta chains. For every CDR3 protein sequence, its rows merge into one entry that carries the most common genes and DNA. The V and J calls were not made by the authors but by TCRdb's processing. The table for this sample lists about 840,000 distinct CDR3 sequences; 10% to 15% of them were counted only once. 0.51% of the sample rests with the top ten. After removal of 6 bases from V and 2 bases from J, the junction retains 3 bases not matched to a gene. Sequences SGHTA (CDR1) and FQGNSA (CDR2) are obtained from the germline V gene. The CDR3 sequence holds 15 residues, the cysteine and phenylalanine included. The CDR3 DNA has 45 bases and is translated from base 1.

Comments on this clonotype: Its antigen specificity is not known. No base-level quality is on record; no much larger clone is a single base apart.

The chain joins TRBV7-2 to TRBJ2-5; 13 central nucleotides agree with TRBD2. This receptor was obtained from a male donor with ankylosing spondylitis. Sequencing was performed on blood, either unsorted or a sorted T cell fraction (not recorded which). The DNA reads TGTGCCAGCAGGCGGACTAGCGGGAGACAAGAGACCCAGTACTTC. Its product reads: CASRRTSGRQETQYF.